This TCR beta chain was obtained from a study of blood T cell repertoires in COVID-19. For the study at large: Acute and convalescent COVID-19 samples came from the United States, Italy and Spain. T cells, B-cell-depleted T cells, or PBMCs supplied cDNA or gDNA.

In the original processing: How many nucleated cells were present was estimated from reference gene primer amplification. TCRdb's copy holds only in-frame clones and misses some; the assay was immunoSEQ multiplex PCR. V, J and clone size reflect that table, while D and trimming were determined from the DNA. The table shows fewer than 350,000 clones, with around 89% occurring only once. In its sample, this clone was seen once. Trimming removed 2 bases from V and 3 bases from J; junction bases left unmatched: 4. Germline V lookup: CDR1 MNHNS, CDR2 SASEGT. The CDR3 consists of 14 residues. Sequenced material: peripheral blood. This TCR derives from a man aged 40-49 years with acute or convalescent COVID-19. The gene calls are TRBV6-1 and TRBJ2-7; 7 positions match TRBD2. The CDR3 DNA reads TGTGCCAGCAGTGAATCTAGCGGAAACTACGAGCAGTACTTC. Its translation is CASSESSGNYEQYF.